What follows are 9 T cell receptor beta chains derived from one specimen sequenced in a study of Ad26.COV2.S vaccination and SARS-CoV-2 variants. TCRdb keeps only in-frame clones here, not all; method: immunoSEQ multiplex PCR. The profile shows approximately 300,000 clones, about 82% of them singletons. Indicated treatment: some 19 received Ad26.COV2.S at low or high dose, single or two shots; about 5 received placebo; per-sample allocation not given. Specimens were obtained on day 63 following the first vaccine or placebo injection. The sequencing here drew on peripheral blood, taken in a trial of Ad26.COV2.S vaccine versus placebo. All receptors come from a person aged 18-60 years who received the Ad26.COV2.S COVID-19 vaccine or a placebo.

The J gene is TRBJ1-2, the V gene TRBV5-5; 9 bases map to TRBD1. The CDR3 runs 16 residues. CDR1 SGHKS and CDR2 YYEKEE come from the germline V gene (reference sequence). Germline trimming cut 4 bases from V and 3 bases from J; bases unmatched to any gene: 10. The CDR3 sequence: CASSPGQGLWHYGYTF. The CDR3 DNA sequence: TGTGCCAGCAGCCCCGGACAGGGGTTGTGGCACTATGGCTACACCTTC.

The chain links TRBV4-2 to TRBJ2-7; 9 bases fit TRBD1. Germline trimming cut 4 bases from V and 4 bases from J; bases unmatched to any gene: 8. CDR3 size: 15 residues. Germline V CDR1 and CDR2: LGHNA, YNFKEQ. The CDR3 region is CASSPSRTGEYEQYF. As DNA, the CDR3 is TGTGCCAGCAGCCCGAGCAGGACAGGGGAATACGAGCAGTACTTC.

This chain joins TRBV27 and TRBJ1-5; D is possibly TRBD1 (5 bases). V dropped 8 bases and J dropped 7 bases, with 18 bases sitting between them. Germline CDR1 is MNHEY and CDR2 is SMNVEV (reference sequence). The CDR3 extends over 14 amino acids. The CDR3 protein is CASAQVGVGQPQHF. The CDR3 DNA sequence: TGTGCCAGCGCCCAAGTAGGGGTTGGGCAGCCCCAGCATTTT.

V and J are TRBV28 and TRBJ2-7, with TRBD1 identical over 7 bases. Germline loops: CDR1 MDHEN, CDR2 SYDVKM. J lost 7 bases, V lost 6 bases, and 9 bases had no gene match. There are 13 residues in the CDR3. As DNA, the CDR3 is TGTGCCAGCAGGAGGACAGGAGTAGATGAGCAGTACTTC. This sequence encodes CASRRTGVDEQYF. The full variable domain, with the rest looked up from reference TRBV28 and TRBJ2-7, is DVKVTQSSRYLVKRTGEKVFLECVQDMDHENMFWYRQDPGLGLRLIYFSYDVKMKEKGDIPEGYSVSREKKERFSLILESASTNQTSMYLCASRRTGVDEQYFGPGTRLTVT.

J is TRBJ2-6 and V is TRBV27, with unresolved D. Germline V gives CDR1 MNHEY, CDR2 SMNVEV (reference sequence). The CDR3 loop spans 14 amino acids. V lost 10 bases, J lost 3 bases, and 13 bases lay in between. For the CDR3, the DNA is TGTGCCACCTCAGTTGGTTATGGGGCCAACGTCCTGACTTTC. Encoded protein: CATSVGYGANVLTF. Full variable domain (remainder filled in from reference TRBV27 and TRBJ2-6): EAQVTQNPRYLITVTGKKLTVTCSQNMNHEYMSWYRQDPGLGLRQIYYSMNVEVTDKGDVPEGYKVSRKEKRNFPLILESPSPNQTSLYFCATSVGYGANVLTFGAGSRLTVL.

The chain couples TRBV6-1 to TRBJ1-1; no reliable D call. The V gene's germline CDR1 is MNHNS and CDR2 SASEGT. The V gene lost 2 bases and the J gene lost 4 bases, with 11 bases spanning the gap. The CDR3 is 14 amino acids. The CDR3 nucleotides are TGTGCCAGCAGTGAATTCGTGGGTCGCACTGAAGCTTTCTTT. As protein: CASSEFVGRTEAFF.

For this clone: The same CDR3 is also encoded by other DNA sequences in this sample. This chain uses TRBV29-1 with TRBJ2-5, with 7 bases that match TRBD2. V gave up 3 bases and J gave up 5 bases; unmatched junction bases: 3. The CDR3 is 12 residues long. Germline values: CDR1 SQVTM, CDR2 ANQGSEA. The CDR3 region has the DNA TGCAGCGTTGAGCGGGGGTTGGAGACCCAGTACTTC. Its protein is CSVERGLETQYF.

CDR3 loop: CATKTGLAGYTF. The CDR3 region has the DNA TGTGCCACTAAAACAGGGTTGGCTGGCTACACCTTC. This sequence joins TRBV19 and TRBJ1-2; D is perhaps TRBD1 (6 bases). The germline gives CDR1 LNHDA, CDR2 SQIVND (reference sequence). V lost 10 bases and J lost 7, with 16 bases in between. This CDR3 contains 12 residues.

The chain is built from TRBV6-5 and TRBJ2-3, with 11 bases aligning to TRBD2. Per germline, CDR1 MNHEY and CDR2 SVGAGI. V lost 6 bases and J lost 6; bases outside the gene matches: 8. The CDR3 loop spans 15 amino acids. Here the CDR3 DNA reads TGTGCCAGCAGATTAGCGGGGGGGGGCAGCGATACGCAGTATTTT. It yields the protein CASRLAGGGSDTQYF.